A selection of T cell receptor beta chains follows, all from one sample in a study of blood T cell repertoires in COVID-19. Only in-frame clones appear in the TCRdb table, and some are missing; sequencing was by immunoSEQ multiplex PCR. The sample consists of approximately 290,000 clones, 90% of them appearing once. The specimen sequenced was PBMCs or T cells enriched from blood (not recorded which). The source is a woman aged 18-35 years with acute COVID-19. Each CDR3 is given with its conserved first and last residue. The D gene is left open where the match is weak. The size of a clone is reported for some rows only, either as once, few or many, or as a class for expanded clones.

>TRBJ1-5|NA|TRBV28|NA
TGTGCCAGCAGCTTCGGAGGACGGAATCAGCCCCAGCATTTT
CASSFGGRNQPQHF
>TRBJ2-2|NA|TRBV25-1|NA
TGTGCCAGCCGTTGGGCCGGCACCGGGGAGCTGTTTTTT
CASRWAGTGELFF
>TRBJ2-2|NA|TRBV30|NA
TGTGCCTGGAGTGCCCAAAGCCCGGGGGAGCTGTTTTTT
CAWSAQSPGELFF
>TRBJ1-1|TRBD1|TRBV6-5|once
TGTGCCAGCAGTTTAACAGGGGGGGCTTTCTTT
CASSLTGGAFF
>TRBJ2-1|TRBD1|TRBV7-6|NA
TGTGCCAGCAGCCGAGGGGGGACAGGTGACAATGAGCAGTTCTTC
CASSRGGTGDNEQFF
>TRBJ1-2|NA|TRBV24-1|NA
TGTGCCACCAGTGATCAGGGAATGTCCTATGGCTACACCTTC
CATSDQGMSYGYTF
>TRBJ1-2|NA|TRBV15|NA
TGTGCCACCAGCAGACTACCGGCGGGGGGGGCCTATGGCTACACCTTC
CATSRLPAGGAYGYTF
>TRBJ1-1|TRBD1|TRBV7-2|NA
TGTGCCAGCAGCATCCGACAGGGGAACACTGAAGCTTTCTTT
CASSIRQGNTEAFF
>TRBJ2-7|NA|TRBV7-3|NA
TGTGCCAGCAGCCCAGACGGGTCTTACGAGCAGTACTTC
CASSPDGSYEQYF
>TRBJ2-1|TRBD2|TRBV4-2|NA
TGTGCCAGCAGCCAAGTCGGGAGGGCGGAAAATGGGCAGTTCTTC
CASSQVGRAENGQFF
>TRBJ2-7|NA|TRBV11-3|NA
TGTGCCACCAGAAAAGGACAAGCCTACGAGCAGTACTTC
CATRKGQAYEQYF
>TRBJ1-1|TRBD1|TRBV27|NA
TGTGCCAGCAGTTACAGGGGTGAAACTGAAGCTTTCTTT
CASSYRGETEAFF
>TRBJ1-2|NA|TRBV5-6|few
TGTGCCAGCAGCTGGAAACCAGGGGAAGGCTACACCTTC
CASSWKPGEGYTF
>TRBJ2-5|TRBD1|TRBV27|once
TGTGCCAGCAGTTTACGCAGGACAGGGGAGACCCAGTACTTC
CASSLRRTGETQYF
>TRBJ1-6|TRBD1|TRBV5-1|NA
TGCGCCAGCAGCGAGGGACAGGGTAATTCACCCCTCCACTTT
CASSEGQGNSPLHF
>TRBJ1-2|NA|TRBV6-5|NA
TGTGCCAGCAGCCTCGGGTACGGGGGCTACACCTTC
CASSLGYGGYTF
>TRBJ1-3|NA|TRBV9|NA
TGTGCCAGCAGCGTAGGAGTAGGCCAGACATTTGGGGGAAACACCATATATTTT
CASSVGVGQTFGGNTIYF
>TRBJ1-6|NA|TRBV28|once
TGTGCCAGCAGTGAGTACACAGGGTTGAATTCACCCCTCCACTTT
CASSEYTGLNSPLHF
>TRBJ2-2|TRBD2|TRBV11-2|NA
TGTGCCAGCAGCCGAGGACTAGCGAGTAACACCGGGGAGCTGTTTTTT
CASSRGLASNTGELFF
>TRBJ2-5|NA|TRBV7-8|few
TGTGCCAGCAGCTTAGTCGCGCGAGAGACCCAGTACTTC
CASSLVARETQYF
>TRBJ2-3|NA|TRBV7-9|once
TGTGCCAGCAGCTTACGTCGGGACTCTCCAGATACGCAGTATTTT
CASSLRRDSPDTQYF
>TRBJ1-1|TRBD1|TRBV19|NA
TGTGCCAGTGGGACAGCCTACACTGAAGCTTTCTTT
CASGTAYTEAFF
>TRBJ1-2|NA|TRBV20-1|once
TGCAGTGCTAGTGGCTCCGGGGGAGGAGGTATCTATGGCTACACCTTC
CSASGSGGGGIYGYTF
>TRBJ2-2|TRBD2|TRBV9|NA
TGTGCCAGCAGCGGAGAGGGACTAGCGGGAATGAACACCGGGGAGCTGTTTTTT
CASSGEGLAGMNTGELFF
>TRBJ2-7|NA|TRBV5-1|NA
TGCGCCAGCAGCTCAGGACACTCGAAGTACGAGCAGTACTTC
CASSSGHSKYEQYF
>TRBJ2-5|NA|TRBV12-3/TRBV12-4|NA
TGTGCCAGCAGTTTATACGGTTCACGGTACTTC
CASSLYGSRYF
>TRBJ1-2|NA|TRBV18|NA
TGTGCCAGCTCACCCGGACAGAGTAACTATGGCTACACCTTC
CASSPGQSNYGYTF
>TRBJ2-3|NA|TRBV10-1|NA
TGCGCCAGCAGCGCCGTCGGACGGGACACAGATACGCAGTATTTT
CASSAVGRDTDTQYF
>TRBJ2-3|TRBD2|TRBV4-2|NA
TGTGCCAGCAGCCAGGATACCGGGACTAGCGGGATAGATACGCAGTATTTT
CASSQDTGTSGIDTQYF
>TRBJ2-5|NA|TRBV3-1/TRBV3-2|NA
TGTGCCAGCAGCCAACTTTCGAGGGGGTCTGGGGAGACCCAGTACTTC
CASSQLSRGSGETQYF